This T cell receptor beta chain appears in the sequencing data of a study of cytomegalovirus exposure and HLA in healthy donors. Study-level findings and limits: DRB1 showed the most TCR associations and HLA-C the fewest in a later analysis, as rates varied by HLA locus.

Note on this clone: Its antigen is not known.

The germline gives CDR1 GTSNPN, CDR2 SVGIG (reference sequence). The CDR3 has 12 amino acids. The ends were cut back, 4 bases at V and 8 bases at J, with 14 bases in the middle. Whereas donors were nominally healthy upon sampling, unrecorded immune exposures were probable. Primers included in the PCR were 60 Vbeta and 13 Jbeta primers. Only in-frame clones appear in the TCRdb table, and some are missing; sequencing was by immunoSEQ multiplex PCR. The data show about 150,000 clones, with 82% seen just once and around 7% held by the top ten. This clonotype was sampled from a woman in her fifties or sixties in good health and CMV-seropositive. Sample: PBMCs. V is TRBV30 and J is TRBJ1-2, with TRBD1 as a possible D gene (5 bases). This CDR3 is CAWNGFGGGYTF. In DNA, the CDR3 is TGTGCCTGGAACGGCTTCGGGGGAGGCTACACCTTC.